This section outlines one TCR beta chain sequence together with its context. Its antigen remains unidentified. This sample stems from a study of cytomegalovirus exposure and HLA in healthy donors. Overall study findings and caveats: A prior analysis recorded that most TCR beta V segments were productive about 87% or about 30% of the time. Cytomegalovirus-associated TCR beta chains were listed, numbering some 180. In a later analysis, most CMV-associated TCR beta chains appeared HLA-restricted.

A multiplex PCR was run with 60 Vbeta primers and 13 Jbeta primers. Some clones are missing from TCRdb's copy, which holds only in-frame ones; the method was immunoSEQ multiplex PCR. The sample lists 100,000 to 150,000 clones, roughly 80% occurring once. What was sequenced was PBMCs. This clonotype was sampled from a woman aged 40 to 55 in good health and CMV-seronegative.

CDR3 DNA sequence: TGTGCCATCAGACAAACCGGGACAGGGGATGGGGCCAACGTCCTGACTTTC. This gives the protein CAIRQTGTGDGANVLTF. The chain is built from TRBV10-3 and TRBJ2-6; 10 bases map to TRBD1. The CDR3 extends over 17 amino acids. Germline V CDR1 and CDR2: ENHRY, SYGVKD. After removal of 6 bases from V and 3 bases from J, the junction contained 8 bases not matched to a gene.